These 20 T cell receptor beta chains share one sample of origin, sequenced in a study of cytomegalovirus exposure and HLA in healthy donors. With 60 Vbeta and 13 Jbeta primers, the PCR was carried out. Libraries were prepared by immunoSEQ multiplex PCR; TCRdb keeps only in-frame clonotypes and omits some of them. Of some 99,000 clones listed, 76% are singletons. Sample: PBMCs. These receptors all stem from a man in his forties or fifties in good health and CMV-seronegative.

The J gene is TRBJ2-7, the V gene TRBV12-5; 11 nucleotides match TRBD2. Germline CDR1 LGHNT, CDR2 FRNRAP. V trimming: 6 bases; J trimming: 1 base; junction bases outside the gene matches: 17. The CDR3 is 19 amino acids. The CDR3, as DNA: TGTGCTAGTGGCTCACCGACTAGCGGGGAAACCATCTTATCCTACGAGCAGTACTTC. It translates to CASGSPTSGETILSYEQYF.

This chain uses TRBV9 with TRBJ1-2, with D maybe TRBD1 (5 bases). This CDR3 region has 12 residues. Germline CDR1 is SGDLS and CDR2 is YYNGEE. V was pared by 3 bases and J by 7 bases, with 10 bases between. The CDR3 loop is CASSAGLLGYTF. In DNA, the CDR3 is TGTGCCAGCAGCGCAGGGTTGCTTGGCTACACCTTC.

The V gene is TRBV12-5, the J gene TRBJ1-1; D unresolved. Germline-derived CDR1 and CDR2 are LGHNT and FRNRAP. V gave up 0 bases and J gave up 0 bases, with 11 bases separating them. The CDR3 spans 16 residues. DNA of the CDR3: TGTGCTAGTGGTTTGGTCCTATCCCGCTTGAACACTGAAGCTTTCTTT. The encoded protein is CASGLVLSRLNTEAFF.

The rearrangement joins TRBV7-9 to TRBJ1-3, with D possibly TRBD1 on 6 matching bases. The CDR3 covers 14 residues. Germline V gives CDR1 SEHNR, CDR2 FQNEAQ (reference sequence). V gave up 11 bases and J gave up 2 bases, with 16 bases separating them. CDR3 loop: CAPSTGLTGNTIYF. DNA of the CDR3: TGTGCCCCTAGTACAGGGCTAACTGGAAACACCATATATTTT.

J is TRBJ1-2 and V is TRBV7-9; possible D gene TRBD1, 6 bases. CDR1 and CDR2 (germline): SEHNR, FQNEAQ (reference sequence). Trimming took 8 bases from V and 4 from J, leaving 20 bases between them. This CDR3 has 15 amino acids. The CDR3 sequence: CASGQIQGVAYGYTF. CDR3 in DNA: TGTGCCAGCGGACAAATACAGGGCGTAGCCTATGGCTACACCTTC. Filled out from reference TRBV7-9 and TRBJ1-2, the complete variable domain reads DTGVSQNPRHKITKRGQNVTFRCDPISEHNRLYWYRQTLGQGPEFLTYFQNEAQLEKSRLLSDRFSAERPKGSFSTLEIQRTEQGDSAMYLCASGQIQGVAYGYTFGSGTRLTVV.

This rearrangement joins TRBV11-2 to TRBJ1-2; D possibly corresponds to TRBD1 (6 bases). V shed 5 bases and J shed 6 bases, with 13 bases lying between them. The CDR3 loop spans 13 amino acids. Germline loops: CDR1 SGHAT, CDR2 FQNNGV. The CDR3 region has the DNA TGTGCCAGCAGCATCGGACAGCTTGATGGCTACACCTTC. Its protein is CASSIGQLDGYTF.

The chain carries TRBV30 and TRBJ1-2; D might be TRBD1 (5 bases). The CDR3 extends over 15 amino acids. Germline CDR1 and CDR2: GTSNPN and SVGIG (reference sequence). V gave up 3 bases and J gave up 8 bases, with 22 bases separating them. CDR3: CAWRASREGGEGYTF. The CDR3 DNA reads as TGTGCCTGGAGGGCTTCCAGGGAGGGCGGAGAGGGCTACACCTTC.

The chain has TRBV11-2 and TRBJ2-2, with D perhaps TRBD2 (6 bases). Per the germline V gene, CDR1 is SGHAT and CDR2 is FQNNGV. The CDR3 loop spans 16 amino acids. V was pared by 8 bases and J by 1 base, with 17 bases between. CDR3 sequence (DNA): TGTGCCAGCGGAGGGTCCAGCGGCCTGAACACCGGGGAGCTGTTTTTT. The encoded protein is CASGGSSGLNTGELFF.

This clone was detected a few times. The chain recombines TRBV5-5 with TRBJ1-3, with 8 positions matching TRBD1. Trimming removed 7 bases from V and 3 bases from J; junction bases left unmatched: 12. CDR3 length: 16 residues. CDR1 is SGHKS, CDR2 YYEKEE, per germline (reference sequence). In DNA, the CDR3 is TGTGCCAGCGGCCCGACAGGGGTTGTTTTTGGAAACACCATATATTTT. Its translation: CASGPTGVVFGNTIYF.

This clone was observed a few times. The chain recombines TRBV11-3 with TRBJ1-1; no definite D call. Germline V gene data show CDR1 as SGHNT and CDR2 as YENEEA. Trimming took 0 bases from V and 11 from J, leaving 13 bases between them. The length of the CDR3 is 13 residues. CDR3 coding DNA: TGTGCCAGCAGCTTAGATCTCGTTTCTAGGGCTTTCTTT. Translation gives CASSLDLVSRAFF.

As regards this clone: One junction end does not reproduce the germline sequence, and a read error may be involved. The rearrangement uses TRBV7-9 and TRBJ1-1; 7 bases line up with TRBD1. This CDR3 is 17 amino acids long. The germline CDR1 and CDR2 sequences are SEHNR and FQNEAQ (reference sequence). The CDR3 coding sequence is TGTTCCAGCAGCTTAGCAGGGGGGACAGCCATGAACACTGAAGCTTTCTTT. This sequence encodes CSSSLAGGTAMNTEAFF. The whole variable domain, remainder taken from reference TRBV7-9 and TRBJ1-1, is DTGVSQNPRHKITKRGQNVTFRCDPISEHNRLYWYRQTLGQGPEFLTYFQNEAQLEKSRLLSDRFSAERPKGSFSTLEIQRTEQGDSAMYLCSSSLAGGTAMNTEAFFGQGTRLTVV.

Note on this clone: The sample carries other DNA sequences with the same CDR3. The chain joins TRBV7-2 to TRBJ1-3; 7 bases line up with TRBD1. With 2 bases clipped from V and 4 bases from J, the junction kept 5 bases outside the gene matches. The germline V gene encodes CDR1 SGHTA and CDR2 FQGNSA. The CDR3 contains 15 residues. CDR3 sequence (DNA): TGTGCCAGCAGCTTATCGACAGGGACGGGAAACACCATATATTTT. Translating it yields CASSLSTGTGNTIYF.

This clone occurred once. The V gene is TRBV29-1, the J gene TRBJ1-1; D perhaps matches TRBD1 (6 bases). V was cut by 2 bases and J by 2 bases, with 9 bases left in between. Per germline, CDR1 SQVTM and CDR2 ANQGSEA. The length of the CDR3 is 13 residues. The CDR3 reads CSVELQGNTEAFF. CDR3 DNA: TGCAGCGTTGAATTACAGGGCAACACTGAAGCTTTCTTT.

CDR3 nucleotides: TGTGCCAGCTCACCAAGAGGAGGGAACACCGGGGAGCTGTTTTTT. It codes for CASSPRGGNTGELFF. The gene calls are TRBV18 and TRBJ2-2; perhaps TRBD2 as D (5 bases). The CDR3 contains 15 residues. The ends were cut back, 2 bases at V and 1 base at J, with 8 bases in the middle. CDR1 KGHSH and CDR2 LQKENI come from the germline V gene.

This clone was counted a few times. The J gene is TRBJ2-3, the V gene TRBV5-1, with D uncertain. Trimming removed 4 bases from V and 0 bases from J, with 12 bases in between. The CDR3 contains 15 residues. From germline, CDR1 is SGHRS and CDR2 YFSETQ. The CDR3 nucleotides read TGCGCCAGCAGCCCAAGTGCAGTGAGCACAGATACGCAGTATTTT. Residues: CASSPSAVSTDTQYF. Complete variable domain (other parts from reference TRBV5-1 and TRBJ2-3): KAGVTQTPRYLIKTRGQQVTLSCSPISGHRSVSWYQQTPGQGLQFLFEYFSETQRNKGNFPGRFSGRQFSNSRSEMNVSTLELGDSALYLCASSPSAVSTDTQYFGPGTRLTVL.

The J gene is TRBJ1-2, the V gene TRBV10-3; the D gene is possibly TRBD1 (6 bases). Germline assignment: CDR1 ENHRY and CDR2 SYGVKD. V gave up 3 bases and J gave up 10 bases, with 21 bases separating them. The CDR3 has 15 amino acids. The CDR3 coding sequence is TGTGCCATCAGTGAAGGACAGAGTGTCCCTTTGGTCTACACCTTC. Its translation is CAISEGQSVPLVYTF.

The chain joins TRBV28 to TRBJ2-7, with 10 bases that match TRBD2. From germline, CDR1 is MDHEN and CDR2 SYDVKM. There are 24 residues in the CDR3. V trimming: 0 bases; J trimming: 5 bases; junction bases outside the gene matches: 31. CDR3 sequence reads: CASSLCIGRVGGCGEREGPNEQYF. DNA for the CDR3: TGTGCCAGCAGTTTATGCATCGGGCGCGTGGGAGGATGTGGTGAGCGGGAGGGCCCCAACGAGCAGTACTTC.

This clone was recorded a few times. V and J are TRBV5-4 and TRBJ1-5, with D unresolved. Germline CDR1 SGHNT, CDR2 YYREEE (reference sequence). The CDR3 extends over 13 amino acids. The CDR3 here is CDRRGYSNQPQHF. The CDR3 DNA is TGTGACCGAAGAGGATATAGCAATCAGCCCCAGCATTTT.

The chain links TRBV28 to TRBJ2-7; 11 bases line up with TRBD1. The V and J ends lost 8 bases and 5 bases, in that order; junction bases with no gene match: 8. Per germline, CDR1 MDHEN and CDR2 SYDVKM. The CDR3 has 14 amino acids. This CDR3 is CASVNPGQGDEQYF. The CDR3, as DNA: TGTGCCAGCGTCAACCCGGGACAGGGGGACGAGCAGTACTTC.

The rearrangement joins TRBV9 to TRBJ1-5, with D perhaps matching TRBD1 (6 bases). Germline loops: CDR1 SGDLS, CDR2 YYNGEE. The CDR3 has 14 amino acids. The ends were cut back, 0 bases at V and 3 bases at J, with 7 bases in the middle. The CDR3 is CASSVGTDNQPQHF. In nucleotides, the CDR3 is TGTGCCAGCAGCGTAGGGACAGACAATCAGCCCCAGCATTTT. Complete variable domain (other parts from reference TRBV9 and TRBJ1-5): DSGVTQTPKHLITATGQRVTLRCSPRSGDLSVYWYQQSLDQGLQFLIQYYNGEERAKGNILERFSAQQFPDLHSELNLSSLELGDSALYFCASSVGTDNQPQHFGDGTRLSIL.